This T cell receptor (beta chain) was identified during a study of blood T cell repertoires in COVID-19. Study-level background: T cells, B-cell-depleted T cells, or PBMCs provided the cDNA or gDNA that served as material.

V dropped 0 bases and J dropped 7; count of bases not matched to a gene: 13. Germline V gives CDR1 LNHDA, CDR2 SQIVND (reference sequence). This CDR3 has 17 residues. Method: immunoSEQ multiplex PCR; TCRdb's copy keeps in-frame clones and lacks some. Among hundreds of thousands of clones, more than 70% were seen once, and the ten largest hold roughly 12%. This sequence originates from a woman aged 45-65 years with COVID-19, enrolled during active disease. This chain uses TRBV19 with TRBJ1-2; TRBD1 matches 8 bases. Sequenced: peripheral blood. The CDR3 region has the DNA TGTGCCAGTAGTATAGATCGGTCCCGGACAGGGAAGAGTGGCTACACCTTC. Residues: CASSIDRSRTGKSGYTF.